The rows below give T cell receptor beta chains drawn from one sample of a study of blood T cell repertoires in COVID-19. Sequencing was performed with immunoSEQ multiplex PCR; in TCRdb, only in-frame clones are kept and a portion is missing. This table holds about 190,000 clones, roughly 83% found once. Sequences were obtained from PBMCs or T cells enriched from blood (not recorded which). Receptors originate from a woman aged 30 to 39 who had recovered from COVID-19. CDR3s include the opening cysteine and the closing phenylalanine or tryptophan. The D gene is left open where the match is weak. Expanded clones are given a class, and other clones once, few, many or no size at all.

V	D	size	J	CDR3	DNA
TRBV27	TRBD1	-	TRBJ1-2	CASTHQGQGNGYTF	TGTGCCAGCACCCACCAGGGACAGGGTAATGGCTACACCTTC
TRBV5-6	-	-	TRBJ2-1	CASSLGPDLHHSYNEQFF	TGTGCCAGCAGCTTGGGCCCCGACTTGCACCACTCCTACAATGAGCAGTTCTTC
TRBV5-3	-	-	TRBJ2-2	CARSLAGLPLNTGELFF	TGTGCCAGAAGCTTGGCAGGCCTACCCCTGAACACCGGGGAGCTGTTTTTT
TRBV3-1/TRBV3-2	-	-	TRBJ1-5	CASSQGQGYSNQPQHF	TGTGCCAGCAGCCAAGGGCAGGGCTATAGCAATCAGCCCCAGCATTTT
TRBV19	-	once	TRBJ2-3	CASSLGLPDTQYF	TGTGCCAGTAGTTTGGGACTGCCCGATACGCAGTATTTT
TRBV5-1	-	-	TRBJ1-1	CASSPPARGATEAFF	TGCGCCAGCAGCCCCCCAGCGCGGGGAGCCACTGAAGCTTTCTTT
TRBV25-1	TRBD1	once	TRBJ2-5	CASSVPGTGVETQYF	TGTGCCAGCAGTGTCCCCGGGACAGGGGTAGAGACCCAGTACTTC
TRBV11-2	TRBD2	-	TRBJ2-1	CASSSGTRLRSGGYNEQFF	TGTGCCAGCAGCTCCGGGACACGTTTACGTAGCGGGGGTTACAATGAGCAGTTCTTC
TRBV3-1/TRBV3-2	TRBD1	-	TRBJ2-1	CASSPWNRGVRYNEQFF	TGTGCCAGCAGCCCGTGGAACAGGGGCGTTCGTTACAATGAGCAGTTCTTC
TRBV28	-	-	TRBJ2-1	CASTPPGTYNEQFF	TGTGCCAGCACCCCACCGGGAACCTACAATGAGCAGTTCTTC
TRBV11-2	TRBD2	-	TRBJ2-1	CASTATLGLAGPPWDEQFF	TGTGCCAGCACCGCGACCCTCGGACTAGCGGGACCTCCTTGGGATGAGCAGTTCTTC
TRBV5-1	TRBD2	-	TRBJ2-5	CASSSTSGRFETQYF	TGCGCCAGCAGCTCAACTAGCGGGAGATTTGAGACCCAGTACTTC
TRBV18	-	-	TRBJ1-1	CASSPRTAEAFF	TGTGCCAGCTCACCAAGGACAGCTGAAGCTTTCTTT
TRBV9	TRBD1	once	TRBJ2-2	CASSAHRGSNTGELFF	TGTGCCAGCAGCGCTCACAGGGGATCGAACACCGGGGAGCTGTTTTTT
TRBV11-3	-	-	TRBJ2-3	CASSPRGDSDTQYF	TGTGCCAGCAGCCCCAGGGGAGACTCAGATACGCAGTATTTT
TRBV6-1	-	-	TRBJ1-2	CASSEANRNIGGNYGYTF	TGTGCCAGCAGTGAAGCGAACAGGAACATAGGCGGAAACTATGGCTACACCTTC
TRBV28	-	-	TRBJ1-5	CASRTPDTNQPQHF	TGTGCCAGCAGGACCCCCGACACCAATCAGCCCCAGCATTTT
TRBV25-1	-	-	TRBJ1-4	CASSEGGGAFEKLFF	TGTGCCAGCAGTGAAGGGGGGGGCGCATTTGAAAAACTGTTTTTT
TRBV24-1	TRBD2	-	TRBJ2-1	CATSDLTSGGNEQFF	TGTGCCACCAGTGATTTGACTAGCGGGGGAAATGAGCAGTTCTTC
TRBV7-9	-	-	TRBJ1-1	CASSIGTTGEAFF	TGTGCCAGCAGCATCGGGACAACTGGCGAAGCTTTCTTT
TRBV18	TRBD1	-	TRBJ2-3	CASSPLDRGVGPDTQYF	TGTGCCAGCTCACCACTCGACAGGGGAGTGGGGCCAGATACGCAGTATTTT
TRBV18	-	-	TRBJ1-5	CASSPTNSNQPQHF	TGTGCCAGCTCACCCACAAATTCCAATCAGCCCCAGCATTTT
TRBV7-3	-	once	TRBJ2-3	CASSLQAASSTDTQYF	TGTGCCAGCAGCTTACAAGCGGCCTCTAGCACAGATACGCAGTATTTT
TRBV5-1	TRBD1	-	TRBJ1-2	CASSTQGAGNYGYTF	TGCGCCAGTTCAACTCAGGGGGCCGGTAACTATGGCTACACCTTC
TRBV7-6	TRBD1	-	TRBJ1-2	CASSPDRVYGYTF	TGTGCCAGCAGCCCCGACAGGGTTTATGGCTACACCTTC
TRBV27	-	once	TRBJ2-5	CASSLFGRAWETQYF	TGTGCCAGCAGTTTATTCGGCAGGGCCTGGGAGACCCAGTACTTC
TRBV27	TRBD2	-	TRBJ2-3	CASSLAGEGTDTQYF	TGTGCCAGCAGTCTAGCGGGAGAAGGCACAGATACGCAGTATTTT
TRBV19	-	-	TRBJ1-1	CASSSHRQPYTEAFF	TGTGCCAGTAGTAGCCATCGACAGCCCTACACTGAAGCTTTCTTT
TRBV18	TRBD1	-	TRBJ1-3	CASSLRRDRGYSGNTIYF	TGTGCCAGCTCACTCCGGCGGGACAGGGGCTATTCGGGAAACACCATATATTTT
TRBV11-1	TRBD1	-	TRBJ1-5	CASSTGTGTNQPQHF	TGTGCCAGCAGCACCGGGACAGGGACCAATCAGCCCCAGCATTTT
TRBV7-8	TRBD1	-	TRBJ2-1	CASSLDRLPYNEQFF	TGTGCCAGCAGCTTGGACAGGCTACCGTACAATGAGCAGTTCTTC
TRBV28	-	once	TRBJ1-2	CASSRTSGYTF	TGTGCCAGCAGCCGAACTAGTGGCTACACCTTC
TRBV2	-	-	TRBJ2-3	CASSVGGITDTQYF	TGTGCCAGCAGTGTAGGAGGGATCACAGATACGCAGTATTTT
TRBV28	-	-	TRBJ1-3	CASRLGPGGNTIYF	TGTGCCAGCAGACTCGGGCCGGGGGGAAACACCATATATTTT
TRBV2	-	-	TRBJ1-2	CASSEGSGTNYGYTF	TGTGCCAGCAGTGAAGGGTCAGGCACTAACTATGGCTACACCTTC
TRBV7-2	-	-	TRBJ1-2	CASSGPSVHYGYTF	TGTGCCAGCAGCGGTCCATCGGTCCACTATGGCTACACCTTC
TRBV18	TRBD2	-	TRBJ2-2	CASSPETSGGHNTGELFF	TGTGCCAGCTCTCCGGAGACTAGCGGGGGCCACAACACCGGGGAGCTGTTTTTT
TRBV4-1	-	-	TRBJ2-7	CASSRTVTEYEQYF	TGCGCCAGCAGTCGGACAGTGACTGAATACGAGCAGTACTTC
TRBV4-1	TRBD1	few	TRBJ2-7	CASSLAPGQGIYEQYF	TGCGCCAGCAGCCTCGCTCCCGGACAGGGCATCTACGAGCAGTACTTC
TRBV5-4	-	once	TRBJ2-3	CASSADRFEDTDTQYF	TGTGCCAGCAGCGCTGACAGGTTTGAGGACACAGATACGCAGTATTTT
TRBV10-3	-	-	TRBJ1-2	CAISLRGGLGYTF	TGTGCCATCAGCCTCAGGGGCGGTCTAGGCTACACCTTC
TRBV28	TRBD1	few	TRBJ1-6	CASSQPPTGANSPLHF	TGTGCCAGCAGTCAACCTCCGACAGGGGCCAATTCACCCCTCCACTTT
TRBV19	-	-	TRBJ2-2	CASSTASLNTGELFF	TGTGCCAGTAGTACAGCTAGCCTGAACACCGGGGAGCTGTTTTTT
TRBV4-1	-	-	TRBJ1-1	CASSQLNTEAFF	TGCGCCAGCAGCCAATTAAACACTGAAGCTTTCTTT
TRBV6-5	TRBD1	-	TRBJ2-1	CASTPDRGSYNEQFF	TGTGCCAGCACCCCGGACAGGGGCTCCTACAATGAGCAGTTCTTC
TRBV12-3/TRBV12-4	TRBD1	-	TRBJ2-1	CASSLRQGNEQFF	TGTGCCAGCAGTCTCCGACAGGGAAATGAGCAGTTCTTC
TRBV3-1/TRBV3-2	-	-	TRBJ1-3	CASSQDLSSGNTIYF	TGTGCCAGCAGCCAAGATTTGTCGTCCGGAAACACCATATATTTT
TRBV6-6	TRBD1	-	TRBJ1-6	CASRGQGYNSPLHF	TGTGCCAGCAGAGGACAGGGTTATAATTCACCCCTCCACTTT
TRBV28	-	-	TRBJ1-1	CASTSRGREAEAFF	TGTGCCAGCACCAGCCGGGGCAGGGAGGCTGAAGCTTTCTTT
TRBV18	TRBD2	-	TRBJ2-3	CASSSLAGDADTQYF	TGTGCCAGCTCATCTCTAGCGGGAGACGCAGATACGCAGTATTTT
TRBV28	-	-	TRBJ1-2	CASSTGYDYGYTF	TGTGCCAGCAGCACAGGGTATGACTATGGCTACACCTTC
TRBV2	TRBD1	-	TRBJ1-4	CASSENRGADEKLFF	TGTGCCAGCAGTGAGAACAGGGGGGCTGACGAAAAACTGTTTTTT